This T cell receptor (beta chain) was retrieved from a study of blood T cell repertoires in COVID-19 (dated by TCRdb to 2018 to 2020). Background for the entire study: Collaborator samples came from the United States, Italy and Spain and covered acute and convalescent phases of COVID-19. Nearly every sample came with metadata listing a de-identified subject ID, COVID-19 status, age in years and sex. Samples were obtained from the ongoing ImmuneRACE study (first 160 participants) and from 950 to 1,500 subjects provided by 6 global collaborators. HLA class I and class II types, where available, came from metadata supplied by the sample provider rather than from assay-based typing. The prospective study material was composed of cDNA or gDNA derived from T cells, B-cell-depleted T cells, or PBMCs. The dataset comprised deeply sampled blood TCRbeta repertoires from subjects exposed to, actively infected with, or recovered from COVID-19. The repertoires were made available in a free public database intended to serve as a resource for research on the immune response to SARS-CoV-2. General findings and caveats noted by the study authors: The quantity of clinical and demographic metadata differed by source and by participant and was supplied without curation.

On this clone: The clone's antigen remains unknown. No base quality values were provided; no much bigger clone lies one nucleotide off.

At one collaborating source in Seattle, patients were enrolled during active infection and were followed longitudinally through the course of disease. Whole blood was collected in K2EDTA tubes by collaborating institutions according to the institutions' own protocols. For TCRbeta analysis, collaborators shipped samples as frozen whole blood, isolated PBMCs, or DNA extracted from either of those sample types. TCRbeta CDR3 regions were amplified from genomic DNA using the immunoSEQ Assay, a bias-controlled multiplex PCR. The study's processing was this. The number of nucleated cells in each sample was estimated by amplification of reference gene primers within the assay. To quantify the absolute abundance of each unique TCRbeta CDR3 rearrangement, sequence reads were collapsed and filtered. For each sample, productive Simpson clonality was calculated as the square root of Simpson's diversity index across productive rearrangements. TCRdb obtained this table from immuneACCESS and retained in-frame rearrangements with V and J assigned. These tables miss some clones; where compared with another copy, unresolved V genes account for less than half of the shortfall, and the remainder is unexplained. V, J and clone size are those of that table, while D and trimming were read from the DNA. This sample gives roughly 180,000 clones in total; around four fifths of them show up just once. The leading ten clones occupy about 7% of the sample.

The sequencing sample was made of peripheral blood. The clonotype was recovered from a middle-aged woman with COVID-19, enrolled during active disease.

At the DNA level, the sequence is TGTGCCAGCAGCCTAATGAAGACAGGGGGTTTGATAGCTTTCTTT. It is translated as CASSLMKTGGLIAFF. Recombination connected TRBV5-4 to TRBJ1-1, with TRBD1 matching 9 junction bases. After removal of 4 bases from V and 10 bases from J, the junction retains 14 bases not matched to a gene. CDR1 and CDR2 are drawn from the germline V gene (reference sequence): SGHNT, YYREEE. The CDR3 holds 15 amino acids from the cysteine to the phenylalanine. Of the read, only the CDR3 DNA is kept; its 45 bases are in frame from base 1.